Here is one T cell receptor beta chain with its context. What antigen it recognizes has not been identified. Per-base qualities were not stored, and no clone one base away is much larger. This sample stems from a study of shared clonotypes between healthy human individuals (dated by TCRdb to the early 2020s). Context from the whole study: A few men and two women, aged 18 to 49 years, made up the cohort. For each donor, three plates each were used for CD4 naive and CD4 memory, two plates were used for CD8 naive, and one plate was used for CD8 memory. Blood TCR repertoires of roughly 5 healthy adults were deeply sequenced to estimate repertoire size and the extent of clonotype sharing between individuals. Libraries were prepared and TCR repertoires were sequenced by different laboratories using diverse techniques, in order to increase sequencing depth and limit assay-specific biases. Between about 0.85 and 9.5 billion PBMCs per donor were obtained by leukapheresis.

What the research found in general, with its limitations: Clonotypes shared by all four sorted-subset donors showed higher generation probabilities than non-shared clonotypes. The small number of donors limited the genetic and exposure-history diversity represented. Rarefaction of sorted-subset datasets indicated incomplete sequencing despite the large sequencing depth. Sampling was restricted to blood, and TCR repertoires in tissues likely differ from the TCR repertoires found in blood. Based on pairwise subsampling, the degree of clonotype sharing among donors was expected to be affected by sequencing depth. Estimated clonotype richness was generally larger for naive than for memory subsets. About 4.5% of naive CD4, 3% to 4% of naive CD8, around 2.3% of memory CD4, and approximately 0.4% of memory CD8 clonotypes were shared across a few donors.

Using the deep immunoSEQ assay, multiplex PCR amplified TCR CDR3 regions from genomic DNA. Genomic DNA extracted from each cell subset was distributed evenly over all wells of several immunoSEQ 96-well plates, and each plate served as one replicate. For sorted subsets, each replicate PCR was loaded with 200 ng genomic DNA, equivalent to about 30,000 T cell genomes. Purified libraries were measured with a Qubit 3.0 fluorometer, size-checked on a Bioanalyzer 2100, and measured again with the KAPA Library Quantification kit. Each immunoSEQ 96-well plate was sequenced on its own single-read 150-cycle Illumina NextSeq 550 flow cell. The paper's processing steps were these. Because the immunoSEQ output held only junctional sequences and lacked quality scores, the filtering could not match the filtering applied to full-length reads. To assign V/J genes and CDR3, sequences were annotated against IMGT germline references using PyIR, a Python wrapper for IgBLAST v1.9. Any read was removed if the V/J assignment was weak (E-value above 1e-6), the CDR3 was missing, or the read contained stop codons, out-of-frame junctions, or ambiguous translated residues. A V3J clonotype was defined by an identical inferred V gene, J gene, and CDR3 amino acid sequence. The percentage overlap between two repertoires was calculated by dividing the number of shared unique clonotypes by the size of the smaller repertoire. Three approaches were used to assess repertoire richness: RTK rarefaction, the Chao1 estimator, and Recon v2.1 estimates of unobserved clonotypes. For all TCRbeta clonotypes obtained by the gDNA method from a handful of donors, generation probabilities were computed with OLGA. What TCRdb holds here is the immuneACCESS table cut down to in-frame rearrangements. Part of the clones is not present; checked against another copy, under half of the missing clones reflect an unresolved V gene, and the others are unexplained. Clonal size and the V and J genes are those of that table, whereas D and trimming came from the DNA. For this sample there are about 2 million clones; approximately 94% appear just once. Together, the top ten hold about 1.1% of the sample.

For the CD8 naive samples, CD45RO-negative cells were positively selected for CCR7, yielding a CD45RA+CCR7+ population from which TemRA cells were excluded. The donors were healthy, HIV-negative adults who had no recently reported acute infections or vaccinations. All donors were Caucasian adults living in Nashville, Tennessee, USA. Blood was collected by leukapheresis, and PBMCs were isolated by Ficoll-Histopaque density gradient centrifugation and then cryopreserved in liquid nitrogen vapor phase. Analytical flow cytometry was used to check the purity and quantity of every magnetically sorted T cell population. From each sorted fraction, genomic DNA was isolated and quantified by UV absorbance on a Nanodrop 2000c. At the junction V is shortened by 3 bases and J by 3 bases, with 7 bases in between. The CDR3 has 13 amino acids, counting the end cysteine and phenylalanine. The entry retains the CDR3 DNA only, 39 bases that are in frame from base 1. The germline V gene (reference sequence) yields SEHNR for CDR1 and FQNEAQ for CDR2.

The source is a man aged 18 to 35 in good health. Rearrangement joined TRBV7-9 to TRBJ2-3; the best D guess is TRBD2, with 5 bases matching. The sample taken for sequencing was naive CD8+ T cells sorted from blood. According to the study, the label for this sample's cell subset or site signals: CD45RA+CCR7+. This receptor has the CDR3 CASSLGVTDTQYF. The DNA sequence reads TGTGCCAGCAGCTTGGGAGTGACAGATACGCAGTATTTT.